This T cell receptor beta chain was captured by sequencing in a study of vaccination and CD4 T cells after COVID-19. Treatment: roughly 10-day PBMC culture with coronavirus spike peptide pools or control peptides (ViraFEST assay). Fresh replacement IL-2 medium substituted for half the medium on days 3 and 7. At the Johns Hopkins FTIC core, DNA taken from cultured CD4+ T cells was sequenced by way of the Oncomine TCR Beta short-read assay. MiXCR was run by TCRdb on the PCR reads, yielding one entry per CDR3 protein. Found here are approximately 24,000 distinct CDR3 sequences, around 65% of them singletons; the top ten hold 4.5% to 6%. CDR3 size: 14 residues. V lost 4 bases and J lost 3, with 10 bases in between. Per the germline V gene, CDR1 is SGHTA and CDR2 is FQGNSA. This clonotype was observed a handful of times. Its antigen is not known.

The sequenced sample consisted of CD4+ T cells from blood, cultured in vitro. The chain joins TRBV7-2 to TRBJ1-5; D is ambiguous. The clonotype was recovered from a human donor who had recovered from COVID-19. The CDR3 reads CASSSPGNNQPQHF. The CDR3 DNA reads as TGTGCCAGCAGCTCCCCTGGGAACAATCAGCCCCAGCATTTT.